These 6 T cell receptor beta chains were sequenced from one sample in a study of CD8 T cells in ankylosing spondylitis. In TCRdb, the 5' RACE reads were re-called with MiXCR into one record per CDR3 protein. This table has 80,000 to 90,000 distinct CDR3 sequences, around 27% appearing once. Input material: blood, either unsorted or a sorted T cell fraction (not recorded which). The source is a male donor with ankylosing spondylitis or in good health (not recorded which).

The chain employs TRBV12-3 or TRBV12-4 and TRBJ2-5, with D tentatively TRBD2 (6 bases). This CDR3 has 13 residues. V lost 8 bases and J 1 base, leaving 11 bases between the germline ends. In DNA, the CDR3 is TGTGCCAGCGCCCTCGGGGGCCAAGAGACCCAGTACTTC. Protein sequence: CASALGGQETQYF.

This clonotype was seen a handful of times. This chain connects TRBV7-8 to TRBJ2-7; TRBD2 agrees at 9 bases. CDR3 length: 15 residues. Trimming at V came to 6 bases and at J to 2 bases, leaving 8 bases not matched to a gene. CDR1 and CDR2 (germline): SGHVS, FQNEAQ. CDR3 residues: CASRLSSGDAYEQYF. In nucleotides, the CDR3 is TGTGCCAGCAGACTGTCTAGCGGGGACGCCTACGAGCAGTACTTC.

Many counts were recorded for this clonotype. This chain uses TRBV6-5 with TRBJ2-7; D is unclear. Germline CDR1 is MNHEY and CDR2 is SVGAGI. V was pared by 2 bases and J by 0 bases, with 11 bases between. The CDR3 covers 15 residues. The DNA for the CDR3 is TGTGCCAGCAGTTACGTATATGGCAGCTCCTACGAGCAGTACTTC. Protein: CASSYVYGSSYEQYF.

J is TRBJ1-1 and V is TRBV7-9; no firm D call. The V end lost 7 bases, the J end lost 4 bases, and 7 bases lay between the germline ends. Germline V gene sequence: CDR1 SEHNR, CDR2 FQNEAQ (reference sequence). The CDR3 contains 11 residues. The CDR3 region has the DNA TGTGCCAGCACTATGACCACTGAAGCTTTCTTT. Translating it yields CASTMTTEAFF.

The V call is TRBV5-1, the J call TRBJ2-1, with 7 bases that match TRBD2. The V and J ends lost 0 bases and 2 bases, in that order; junction bases with no gene match: 5. The CDR3 consists of 16 residues. CDR1 is SGHRS and CDR2 is YFSETQ in the germline V gene. The CDR3 protein is CASSLGGGLTYNEQFF. The CDR3 DNA reads TGCGCCAGCAGCTTGGGGGGGGGTTTGACCTACAATGAGCAGTTCTTC.

The gene calls are TRBV24-1 and TRBJ1-5; D may be TRBD1 (6 bases). This CDR3 is built from 15 residues. Germline V gene data show CDR1 as KGHDR and CDR2 as SFDVKD. Trimming took off 3 bases at V and 4 bases at J, with 12 bases between the two ends. CDR3 DNA: TGTGCCACCAGTGATGCCGGACAGCTAAATCAGCCCCAGCATTTT. Translation gives CATSDAGQLNQPQHF.